The 9 T cell receptor beta chains below come from one sample, sequenced in a study of blood T cell repertoires in COVID-19. Only in-frame clones appear in the TCRdb table, and some are missing; sequencing was by immunoSEQ multiplex PCR. The sample comprises around 700,000 clones, approximately 90% of which are singletons, and over 0.2% rests with the top ten. The source material was peripheral blood. All receptors derive from a woman between 18 and 29 years old with acute or convalescent COVID-19.

The chain recombines TRBV30 with TRBJ2-1; D is perhaps TRBD2 (6 bases). V lost 3 bases to trimming and J lost 5 bases, with 14 bases between them. CDR3 length equals 14 residues. Looked up from germline, CDR1 is GTSNPN and CDR2 is SVGIG (reference sequence). The CDR3 loop is CAWRRLEDNNEQFF. The CDR3 DNA follows: TGTGCCTGGAGGAGACTAGAAGACAACAATGAGCAGTTCTTC.

The CDR3 sequence is CASSEWSSGVTDTQYF. The CDR3 DNA is TGTGCCAGCAGTGAATGGAGTAGCGGGGTCACAGATACGCAGTATTTT. This sequence joins TRBV6-1 and TRBJ2-3; 8 bases align to TRBD2. The CDR3 is 16 residues long. After removal of 2 bases from V and 2 bases from J, the junction contained 6 bases not matched to a gene. CDR1 is MNHNS, CDR2 SASEGT, per germline.

The V gene is TRBV5-6, the J gene TRBJ2-7; 7 nucleotides match TRBD2. The CDR3 length is 17 residues. J gave up 2 bases and V 4 bases, and 15 bases lay outside the gene matches. Germline CDR1 SGHDT, CDR2 YYEEEE. This chain's CDR3 is CASSLSSGWDGAYEQYF. In DNA form, the CDR3 reads TGTGCCAGCAGCCTTTCTAGCGGCTGGGATGGGGCCTACGAGCAGTACTTC.

The genes are TRBV23-1 and TRBJ1-3, with unresolved D. TRBV23-1 is marked as an open reading frame, function uncertain. Trimming took off 8 bases at V and 3 bases at J, with 14 bases between the two ends. This CDR3 is built from 14 residues. This CDR3 is CASGPSSGGNTIYF. The CDR3, as DNA: TGCGCCAGCGGCCCCTCCTCGGGTGGAAACACCATATATTTT.

CDR3 bases: TGTGCCAGCAGTACAGGGTATGAGCAGTTCTTC. It codes for CASSTGYEQFF. The rearrangement uses TRBV2 and TRBJ2-1, with D possibly matching TRBD1 (6 bases). Germline values: CDR1 SNHLY, CDR2 FYNNEI. Trimming left V 5 bases short and J 8 bases short, with 7 bases between. CDR3 length equals 11 residues. The entire variable domain, with the rest obtained from reference TRBV2 and TRBJ2-1, is as follows: EPEVTQTPSHQVTQMGQEVILRCVPISNHLYFYWYRQILGQKVEFLVSFYNNEISEKSEIFDDQFSVERPDGSNFTLKIRSTKLEDSAMYFCASSTGYEQFFGPGTRLTVL.

The V and J genes are TRBV7-2 and TRBJ1-5, with D perhaps TRBD1 (6 bases). Germline CDR1 reads SGHTA; CDR2 reads FQGNSA. The CDR3 spans 16 residues. The V gene lost 5 bases and the J gene lost 1 base, with 15 bases spanning the gap. CDR3 sequence: CASSRQNTGSNQPQHF. CDR3 DNA: TGTGCCAGCAGCCGCCAAAATACAGGGAGCAATCAGCCCCAGCATTTT.

This chain's CDR3 is CASIPGGGYGYTF. In DNA form, the CDR3 reads TGTGCCAGTATCCCTGGGGGCGGCTATGGCTACACCTTC. This rearrangement joins TRBV19 to TRBJ1-2; D might be TRBD1 (6 bases). Trimming shortened V by 7 bases and J by 4 bases, and 13 bases separated the two germline ends. The CDR3 runs to 13 residues. Per germline, CDR1 LNHDA and CDR2 SQIVND (reference sequence).

The V call is TRBV3-1 (or the pseudogene TRBV3-2), the J call TRBJ1-1; D is unclear. The CDR3 runs 14 residues. Trimming left V 1 base short and J 9 bases short, with 15 bases between. Germline values: CDR1 LGHDT, CDR2 YNNKEL (reference sequence). The CDR3 bases are TGTGCCAGCAGCCAAGGTCGGGGATCCTTACAAGCTTTCTTT. Protein sequence: CASSQGRGSLQAFF.

The chain joins TRBV6-2 or TRBV6-3 to TRBJ2-3; D is undetermined. Trimming removed 5 bases at V and 6 bases at J, with 6 bases between. The CDR3 loop spans 11 amino acids. Germline lookup yields CDR1 MNHEY and CDR2 SVGEGT. CDR3 region: CASSTMDTQYF. The CDR3 DNA reads as TGTGCCAGCAGTACAATGGATACGCAGTATTTT.